This record covers a single TCR beta chain. Authors' processing steps: Reference gene primer amplification yielded estimated nucleated cell counts. Clones were read by immunoSEQ multiplex PCR, and TCRdb kept only the in-frame ones, dropping some. V and J calls and clone size are copied from that table; D and trimming were computed from the DNA. The sample includes 150,000 or so clones, 90% to 95% of them seen just once. The V segment lost 2 bases and the J segment 0 bases; nucleotides outside the gene matches: 6. Per germline, CDR1 ENHRY and CDR2 SYGVKD. The CDR3 contains 18 residues. The data stem from a study of blood T cell repertoires in COVID-19. Study summary: Acute-phase and convalescent COVID-19 samples originated in the United States, Italy and Spain. In each case, the material was cDNA or gDNA derived from T cells, B-cell-depleted T cells, or PBMCs.

Sequenced: peripheral blood. The chain uses TRBV10-3 and TRBJ1-6, with TRBD1 identical over 8 bases. This TCR was recovered from a man aged 45-65 years with acute or convalescent COVID-19. The CDR3 DNA sequence: TGTGCCATCAGTGAGGGACAGGGATTAAGCTCCTATAATTCACCCCTCCACTTT. Translated: CAISEGQGLSSYNSPLHF.